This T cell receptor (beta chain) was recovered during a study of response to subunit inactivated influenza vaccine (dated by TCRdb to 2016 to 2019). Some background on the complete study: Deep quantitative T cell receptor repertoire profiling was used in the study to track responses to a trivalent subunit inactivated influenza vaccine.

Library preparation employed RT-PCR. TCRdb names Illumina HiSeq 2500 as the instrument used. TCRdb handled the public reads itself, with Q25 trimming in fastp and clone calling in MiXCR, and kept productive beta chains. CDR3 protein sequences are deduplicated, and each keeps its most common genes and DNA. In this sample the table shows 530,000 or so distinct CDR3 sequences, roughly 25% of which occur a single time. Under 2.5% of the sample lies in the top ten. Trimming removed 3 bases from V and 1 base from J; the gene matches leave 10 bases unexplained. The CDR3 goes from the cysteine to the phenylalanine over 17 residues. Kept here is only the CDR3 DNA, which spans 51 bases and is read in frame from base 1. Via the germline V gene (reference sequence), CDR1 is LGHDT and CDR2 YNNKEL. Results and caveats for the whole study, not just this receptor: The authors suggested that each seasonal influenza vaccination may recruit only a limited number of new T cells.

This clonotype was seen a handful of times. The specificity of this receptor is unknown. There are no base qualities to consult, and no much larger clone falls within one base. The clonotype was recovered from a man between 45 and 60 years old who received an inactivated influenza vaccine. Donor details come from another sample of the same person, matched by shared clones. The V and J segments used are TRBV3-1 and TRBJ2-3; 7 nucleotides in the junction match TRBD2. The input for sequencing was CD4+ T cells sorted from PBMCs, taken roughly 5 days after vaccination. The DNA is TGTGCCAGCAGCCACCCCGGGACTACCGGGCGCACAGATACGCAGTATTTT. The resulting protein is CASSHPGTTGRTDTQYF.